A selection of T cell receptor beta chains follows, all from one sample in a study of identical twins. TCRdb redid the calling of the 5' RACE reads with MiXCR, one entry per CDR3 protein. The sample contains 500,000 to 550,000 distinct CDR3 sequences, 20% to 25% of which appear only once. The same data also contributed to another study, on T cells expressing NK-cell markers.

Sequencing used CD4+ T cells sorted from blood. The origin of the receptors is a woman aged 18-29 years in good health. CDR3s include the opening cysteine and the closing phenylalanine or tryptophan. The order of the fields is J gene, D gene, clone size, V gene, CDR3 DNA, CDR3 protein. A D gene is named only where the DNA matches it firmly. Clone size is stated in some rows and not others, as once, few, many or a class when expanded.

>TRBJ2-4|-|-|TRBV4-2
TGTGCCAGCAGCCCCGCCTTAGCCAAAAACATTCAGTACTTC
CASSPALAKNIQYF
>TRBJ2-3|TRBD2|-|TRBV4-2
TGTGCCAGCAGCCACGGACTAGCCCAGAGCACAGATACGCAGTATTTT
CASSHGLAQSTDTQYF
>TRBJ2-1|-|-|TRBV6-2/TRBV6-3
TGTGCCAGCAGTCTCAGGTTTGGTGAGCAGTTCTTC
CASSLRFGEQFF
>TRBJ2-5|-|few|TRBV4-2
TGTGCCAGCAGCCAAGATCGGGAAGACGGGACCCAGTACTTC
CASSQDREDGTQYF
>TRBJ2-2|-|few|TRBV6-1
TGTGCCAGCAGCTTAAACCCTTCAGGGTACACCGGGGAGCTGTTTTTT
CASSLNPSGYTGELFF
>TRBJ1-2|TRBD1|-|TRBV7-9
TGTGCCAGCAGCTTATCCTTCGGGACAGCGTATGGCTACACCTTC
CASSLSFGTAYGYTF
>TRBJ2-7|TRBD2|-|TRBV2
TGTGCCAGCAGTGACATTCTAGCGGGAGACGAGCAGTACTTC
CASSDILAGDEQYF
>TRBJ2-1|-|many|TRBV5-1
TGCGCCAGCAGCTTGGGTCCCTACAATGAGCAGTTCTTC
CASSLGPYNEQFF
>TRBJ2-5|-|-|TRBV6-5
TGTGCCAGCAGTTACGGTGCCGGGCCCCAAGAGACCCAGTACTTC
CASSYGAGPQETQYF
>TRBJ2-2|-|-|TRBV30
TGTGCCTGGAGTCAGCGGACCCGGGAGCTGTTTTTT
CAWSQRTRELFF
>TRBJ2-3|TRBD2|few|TRBV12-3/TRBV12-4
TGTGCCAGCAGTCTCGTAGCGGGGGGTACCACAGATACGCAGTATTTT
CASSLVAGGTTDTQYF
>TRBJ2-1|-|few|TRBV7-8
TGTGCCAGCCGCCCCCGTGGGAGACGCAATGAGCAGTTCTTC
CASRPRGRRNEQFF
>TRBJ2-1|-|few|TRBV20-1
TGCAGTGCTAGAAAAGGGCTAGCCGGCAATGAGCAGTTCTTC
CSARKGLAGNEQFF
>TRBJ1-3|-|-|TRBV20-1
TGCAGTGCTAAGAGCTCTGGAAACACCATATATTTT
CSAKSSGNTIYF
>TRBJ2-5|-|-|TRBV3-1
TGTGCCAGCAGCCAAGTTGGAGGGGGTATAGGGGAGACCCAGTACTTC
CASSQVGGGIGETQYF
>TRBJ2-3|-|-|TRBV5-1
TGCGCCAGCAGCTGGGGGGGGACAGCGGGAGCGGGGACAGATACGCAGTATTTT
CASSWGGTAGAGTDTQYF
>TRBJ1-1|-|many|TRBV29-1
TGCAGCGTCGTGACAGGCCGGAACACTGAAGCTTTCTTT
CSVVTGRNTEAFF
>TRBJ2-7|TRBD1|-|TRBV20-1
TGCAGTGCTCTCGGGACAGGTTACGAGCAGTACTTC
CSALGTGYEQYF
>TRBJ1-5|-|-|TRBV6-1
TGTGCCAGCAAGACAGGCGTAAATCAGCCCCAGCATTTT
CASKTGVNQPQHF
>TRBJ1-2|TRBD1|-|TRBV5-5
TGTGCCAGCAGCGACAGGGGGGTCCTCTATAACTATGGCTACACCTTC
CASSDRGVLYNYGYTF
>TRBJ2-1|TRBD2|-|TRBV5-1
TGCGCCAGCAGCTCCCCCGGACTAGCGGGAGGTAGGAGCTCCTACAATGAGCAGTTCTTC
CASSSPGLAGGRSSYNEQFF
>TRBJ2-7|-|few|TRBV6-6
TGTGCCAGCAGTTACAACTACGAGCAGTACTTC
CASSYNYEQYF
>TRBJ1-3|-|few|TRBV6-5
TGTGCCAGCAGTTACTCGATTCAAAGAAACACCATATATTTT
CASSYSIQRNTIYF
>TRBJ2-2|-|-|TRBV6-1
TGTGCCACGGCGCTAGGGTACACCGGGGAGCTGTTTTTT
CATALGYTGELFF
>TRBJ1-3|TRBD1|-|TRBV6-1
TGTGCCAGCTTTCGTGACAGGGTTGGAAACACCATATATTTT
CASFRDRVGNTIYF
>TRBJ2-7|-|-|TRBV15
TGTGCCACCAGCAGAGATCCCGCGAGCGGCGAGCAGTACTTC
CATSRDPASGEQYF
>TRBJ1-3|-|few|TRBV29-1
TGCAGCGTTGACGGAGACTCTGGAAACACCATATATTTT
CSVDGDSGNTIYF
>TRBJ1-2|-|few|TRBV7-3
TGTGCCAGCAGCTCCACAGCCGGCTACACCTTC
CASSSTAGYTF
>TRBJ2-7|-|-|TRBV6-5
TGTGCCAGCAGTTACACGCAGGGAAGCCAACCCTACGAGCAGTACTTC
CASSYTQGSQPYEQYF